A selection of T cell receptor beta chains follows, all from one sample in a study of blood T cell repertoires in COVID-19. Clones were sequenced by immunoSEQ multiplex PCR, and TCRdb holds only the in-frame ones, with some missing. The table lists 120,000 to 150,000 clones, around four fifths of them singletons, with under 5.5% in the top ten. Sample: peripheral blood. These receptor sequences come from a human donor in a cohort sampled during active COVID-19. The conserved cysteine and the conserved F or W are not part of the CDR3 here. The D gene is left open where the match is weak.

cdr3_aa v_call d_call
ASSSGTGDTGELF TRBV3-1/TRBV3-2 TRBD1
ASSTLLGTGPGYT TRBV4-1 TRBD1
ASSLGIRRGNQPQH TRBV4-2 NA
ASENSRLGNQPQH TRBV6-5 NA
ASSSTGFGYT TRBV6-5 NA
AFRQGGSYEQY TRBV30 TRBD1
ASSGRDRAEGIQY TRBV13 TRBD1
ASSGRGYSTDTQY TRBV9 NA
ASSPGQSDQIAF TRBV18 TRBD1
ASSQSPGQGVYGYT TRBV28 TRBD1
ASSEGGVTNEKLF TRBV6-1 NA
ASSLRLAVYNEQF TRBV11-2 TRBD2
ASSEQGVEKLF TRBV18 NA
ASASSTGETQPQH TRBV6-5 TRBD1